A selection of T cell receptor beta chains follows, all from one sample in a study of blood T cell repertoires in COVID-19. The data were produced by immunoSEQ multiplex PCR, yet TCRdb's version contains in-frame clones alone and is incomplete. The table has hundreds of thousands of clones, approximately 83% seen once. Sequencing was done on a sample of peripheral blood. These receptors originate from an elderly man with acute or convalescent COVID-19. Each CDR3 is given with its conserved first and last residue. The D gene is left open where the match is weak. A row's size may be missing; if present it is once, few, many or a size class.

J: TRBJ1-3
size: -
V: TRBV19
D: -
DNA: TGTGCCAGTAGTTTTCGACAGAGCAAAGACACCATATATTTT
CDR3: CASSFRQSKDTIYF

J: TRBJ1-5
size: few
V: TRBV19
D: -
DNA: TGTGCCAGTAATTCGGCCAGGAAGGGGGGGAGGTATCAGCCCCAGCATTTT
CDR3: CASNSARKGGRYQPQHF

J: TRBJ2-3
size: -
V: TRBV5-1
D: TRBD1
DNA: TGCGCCAGCACCTCCGGGACAGGCACAGATACGCAGTATTTT
CDR3: CASTSGTGTDTQYF

J: TRBJ2-7
size: -
V: TRBV25-1
D: -
DNA: TGTGCCAGCGGCGCGGGGTTCTCCTACGAGCAGTACTTC
CDR3: CASGAGFSYEQYF

J: TRBJ1-6
size: -
V: TRBV28
D: -
DNA: TGTGCCAGCAGTTATCACCAGGCAGGGTCACCCCTCCACTTT
CDR3: CASSYHQAGSPLHF

J: TRBJ1-1
size: -
V: TRBV15
D: -
DNA: TGTGCCACCAGGCGTCGGGAGAACACTGAAGCTTTCTTT
CDR3: CATRRRENTEAFF

J: TRBJ1-4
size: few
V: TRBV5-1
D: -
DNA: TGCGCCAGCAGCCCGGACACCCGCGAAAAACTGTTTTTT
CDR3: CASSPDTREKLFF

J: TRBJ2-7
size: -
V: TRBV10-3
D: -
DNA: TGTGCCATCAGTGAAGGCCCTCAGCGATCCTACGAGCAGTACTTC
CDR3: CAISEGPQRSYEQYF

J: TRBJ1-2
size: -
V: TRBV28
D: -
DNA: TGTGCCAGCAGTTTATACGGCTATGGCTACACCTTC
CDR3: CASSLYGYGYTF

J: TRBJ2-3
size: -
V: TRBV24-1
D: TRBD2
DNA: TGTGCCACCAGTGATCTTCCGGGACTAGCGGGGTCTAGCACAGATACGCAGTATTTT
CDR3: CATSDLPGLAGSSTDTQYF

J: TRBJ2-7
size: -
V: TRBV24-1
D: TRBD1
DNA: TGTGCCACCAGCGGGACCGGGGACAGGGTCTACGAGCAGTACTTC
CDR3: CATSGTGDRVYEQYF

J: TRBJ2-1
size: -
V: TRBV5-1
D: TRBD2
DNA: TGCGCCAGCAGCCCGGGACTATACAATGAGCAGTTCTTC
CDR3: CASSPGLYNEQFF

J: TRBJ2-4
size: -
V: TRBV7-2
D: -
DNA: TGTGCCAGCAGTGTTATGGGGGCACGAGCCAAAAACATTCAGTACTTC
CDR3: CASSVMGARAKNIQYF

J: TRBJ2-7
size: -
V: TRBV11-3
D: -
DNA: TGTGCCAGCAGCTCAACGGGGGTTTCCGAGCAGTACTTC
CDR3: CASSSTGVSEQYF

J: TRBJ2-5
size: -
V: TRBV12-5
D: TRBD2
DNA: TGTGCTAGTGGTTTGGGGACTAGCGGGAGAGTACAAGAGACCCAGTACTTC
CDR3: CASGLGTSGRVQETQYF

J: TRBJ2-1
size: -
V: TRBV18
D: TRBD2
DNA: TGTGCCAGCTCACCAAGACTAGCGGGAGACAATGAGCAGTTCTTC
CDR3: CASSPRLAGDNEQFF

J: TRBJ2-7
size: -
V: TRBV18
D: -
DNA: TGTGCCAGCTCACCACTGCAGGGCTACGAGCAGTACTTC
CDR3: CASSPLQGYEQYF

J: TRBJ1-2
size: -
V: TRBV24-1
D: -
DNA: TGTGCCACCAGTGATGGGGGCGACTATGGCTACACCTTC
CDR3: CATSDGGDYGYTF

J: TRBJ1-6
size: -
V: TRBV7-9
D: -
DNA: TGTGCCAGCAGCTTGCAGAATTCACCCCTCCACTTT
CDR3: CASSLQNSPLHF

J: TRBJ2-1
size: -
V: TRBV3-1/TRBV3-2
D: TRBD2
DNA: TGTGCCAGCAGTCCCGGGACTAGCGGGCTGGAGCAGTTCTTC
CDR3: CASSPGTSGLEQFF

J: TRBJ2-7
size: -
V: TRBV7-2
D: -
DNA: TGTGCCAGCAGCTTAGGACGGGTCTACGAGCAGTACTTC
CDR3: CASSLGRVYEQYF

J: TRBJ2-7
size: -
V: TRBV9
D: TRBD1
DNA: TGTGCCAGCAGCTTACAGGGGGCCTCCTACGAGCAGTACTTC
CDR3: CASSLQGASYEQYF

J: TRBJ1-5
size: -
V: TRBV6-5
D: TRBD1
DNA: TGTGCCAGCAGGCCACGACAGGGAGGCAATCAGCCCCAGCATTTT
CDR3: CASRPRQGGNQPQHF

J: TRBJ1-5
size: -
V: TRBV5-1
D: -
DNA: TGCGCCAGCAGCCCGGGCGGGACCAACGGACAGCCCCAGCATTTT
CDR3: CASSPGGTNGQPQHF

J: TRBJ1-2
size: -
V: TRBV6-5
D: -
DNA: TGTGCCAGCAGTTACGCGACAGGAACTAACTATGGCTACACCTTC
CDR3: CASSYATGTNYGYTF

J: TRBJ1-2
size: -
V: TRBV5-1
D: TRBD1
DNA: TGCGCCAGCAGCCGGACAGGGAACTATGGCTACACCTTC
CDR3: CASSRTGNYGYTF

J: TRBJ2-3
size: few
V: TRBV11-2
D: TRBD2
DNA: TGTGCCAGCAGCCGCCGTAATAGCGGGACCGCAGATACGCAGTATTTT
CDR3: CASSRRNSGTADTQYF

J: TRBJ1-6
size: once
V: TRBV5-4
D: -
DNA: TGTGCCAGCAGCTTGGAGGGGAACCATAATTCACCCCTCCACTTT
CDR3: CASSLEGNHNSPLHF